This T cell receptor (beta chain) derives from a study of T cell clones after liver transplantation. The V and J ends lost 7 bases and 0 bases respectively, with 9 bases between them. The CDR3 contains 13 residues. CDR1 is MNHNS, CDR2 SASEGT, per germline. Sequenced by immunoSEQ multiplex PCR; TCRdb stores in-frame clones only, minus some. This sample has over 15,000 clones, with more than 70% found just once. J is TRBJ1-1 and V is TRBV6-1; D is undetermined. The sample in question was CD8+ T cells from blood, obtained less than 50 months after liver transplant. This receptor was taken from a human patient who received a liver transplant. Part of the T cells may come from the graft donor. The CDR3 region has the DNA TGTGCCAGCATGGCAGGCCTGAACACTGAAGCTTTCTTT. The encoded protein is CASMAGLNTEAFF.